This T cell receptor beta chain came from a study of somatic mutations in cytotoxic T cells in rheumatoid arthritis. Study as a whole: Several of the V beta antibody-stained T-cell populations were flow-sorted at nearly 100% purity; V beta1+ cells were among them and were sequenced for TCRB. Study-wide results and caveats: Comparison of CD8+ T-cell clonality between rheumatoid arthritis patients and age-matched healthy controls yielded no significant difference. The CD8+ clonality of rheumatoid arthritis patients increased with age, whereas that of healthy controls did not.

Germline V gene data show CDR1 as SGHDT and CDR2 as YYEEEE. V shed 0 bases and J shed 4 bases, with 2 bases lying between them. This CDR3 comprises 12 residues. In the case of this clone: Its antigen is as yet unknown.

Clones were sequenced by immunoSEQ multiplex PCR, and TCRdb holds only the in-frame ones, with some missing. The repertoire holds thousands of clones, with roughly 69% as singletons. The sequenced material came from CD8+ T cells sorted from blood. The receptor was derived from an adult with rheumatoid arthritis. The J gene is TRBJ2-1, the V gene TRBV5-6; D remains ambiguous. This CDR3 reads CASSLDYNEQFF. CDR3 coding DNA: TGTGCCAGCAGCTTGGATTACAATGAGCAGTTCTTC.